Below are 26 T cell receptor beta chains sequenced from a single sample in a study of T cells in Graves' hyperthyroidism and ophthalmopathy. Amplified regions were TCR beta CDR3 sequences from RNA transcripts. The HTBI set primed first-round TCR CDR3 RT-PCR. TCRdb re-derived calls from the multiplex PCR reads in MiXCR, one entry per CDR3 protein. The data show approximately 520,000 distinct CDR3 sequences, roughly 20% seen once. Sequencing was done on a sample of blood. The receptors here all came from a man aged 18 to 29 with Graves' hyperthyroidism.

This chain connects TRBV6-1 to TRBJ2-7, with TRBD2 identical over 12 bases. The ends lost 6 bases at V and 5 bases at J; junction bases unmatched: 8. Germline V gene data show CDR1 as MNHNS and CDR2 as SASEGT. CDR3 length: 15 residues. CDR3 sequence: CASSHRTSGVDEQYF. The CDR3 nucleotides read TGTGCCAGCAGCCACCGGACTAGCGGGGTAGACGAGCAGTACTTC.

With regard to this clonotype: Being one base from a much bigger clone, this may be a read error. This chain uses TRBV6-2 or TRBV6-3 with TRBJ2-6, with 12 bases identical to TRBD1. Germline V CDR1 and CDR2: MNHEY, SVGEGT. The CDR3 extends over 19 amino acids. The DNA for the CDR3 is TGTGCCAGCAGTTACAGGTCGGGACAGGGGGCGCCCGGGGCCTACGTCCTGACTTTC. It translates to CASSYRSGQGAPGAYVLTF.

This clonotype was detected many times. The chain carries TRBV20-1 and TRBJ2-4; D uncertain. Between the trimmed V and J ends, which lost 6 bases and 1 base, there was a span of 16 bases. Germline assignment: CDR1 DFQATT and CDR2 SNEGSKA (reference sequence). This CDR3 has 15 amino acids. CDR3 sequence reads: CSAPPPKGAKNIQYF. The CDR3 DNA reads as TGCAGTGCACCCCCCCCCAAAGGGGCCAAAAACATTCAGTACTTC.

The J gene is TRBJ2-2, the V gene TRBV12-3 or TRBV12-4, with 8 nucleotides matching TRBD1. The length of the CDR3 is 15 residues. V dropped 3 bases and J dropped 6; count of bases not matched to a gene: 6. The CDR3 sequence is CASSFRGRGPGELFF. The CDR3 DNA is TGTGCCAGCAGTTTCAGGGGGCGAGGTCCCGGGGAGCTGTTTTTT.

This clonotype has at least ten counts. As DNA, the CDR3 is TGTGCCAGCAGCTTTCTTCAGGGGGGATCGTCTGGAAACACCATATATTTT. The encoded protein is CASSFLQGGSSGNTIYF. This chain joins TRBV7-4 and TRBJ1-3; 7 bases align to TRBD1. The V and J ends lost 3 bases and 1 base, in that order; junction bases with no gene match: 9. Germline lookup yields CDR1 SGHVT and CDR2 SQSDAQ. The CDR3 spans 17 residues.

This clonotype appeared many times. The V and J genes are TRBV2 and TRBJ2-2; a possible D gene is TRBD1 (6 bases). Deletions cut 5 bases from V and 5 bases from J, with 12 bases between. The germline CDR1 and CDR2 sequences are SNHLY and FYNNEI. This CDR3 has 14 amino acids. This chain's CDR3 is CASSIGTMTGELFF. In DNA form, the CDR3 reads TGTGCCAGCAGTATAGGGACAATGACCGGGGAGCTGTTTTTT.

This clonotype has ten or more counts. The V call is TRBV24-1, the J call TRBJ2-5; D gene uncertain. CDR1 and CDR2 (germline): KGHDR, SFDVKD. The CDR3 is 12 amino acids. V was cut by 0 bases and J by 5 bases, with 3 bases left in between. As DNA, the CDR3 is TGTGCCACCAGTGATTTGTGGGAGACCCAGTACTTC. It encodes CATSDLWETQYF.

J is TRBJ1-1 and V is TRBV28; 9 bases match TRBD1. The CDR3 is 13 amino acids. Germline assignment: CDR1 MDHEN and CDR2 SYDVKM. V was clipped by 6 bases and J by 11 bases; unmatched bases: 10. CDR3 sequence: CASRLTGTGYAFF. For the CDR3, the DNA is TGTGCCAGCAGACTGACCGGGACAGGGTACGCTTTCTTT.

This clonotype has only a few counts. The V gene is TRBV20-1, the J gene TRBJ1-2; a possible D gene is TRBD1 (5 bases). The length of the CDR3 is 11 residues. The germline gives CDR1 DFQATT, CDR2 SNEGSKA (reference sequence). The germline V and J ends were trimmed by 7 bases and 7 bases, with 13 bases remaining between them. As DNA, the CDR3 is TGCAGTGTCAACCCCGGGACTGGCTACACCTTC. Its protein is CSVNPGTGYTF.

Many counts were recorded for this clonotype. This chain joins TRBV11-3 and TRBJ1-1; D may be TRBD1 (5 bases). Trimming left V 5 bases short and J 0 bases short, with 13 bases between. CDR3 length: 15 amino acids. The germline gives CDR1 SGHNT, CDR2 YENEEA. In DNA, the CDR3 is TGTGCCAGCAGCCCATGGGGGTCTTTGAACACTGAAGCTTTCTTT. Translated, it gives CASSPWGSLNTEAFF.

This clonotype was counted many times. The chain employs TRBV27 and TRBJ1-1; no reliable D call. The germline CDR1 and CDR2 sequences are MNHEY and SMNVEV (reference sequence). The CDR3 consists of 15 residues. Trimming took off 2 bases at V and 4 bases at J, with 14 bases between the two ends. The DNA for the CDR3 is TGTGCCAGCAGTTTAACGCTGGTGGCTTCCACTGAAGCTTTCTTT. Protein sequence: CASSLTLVASTEAFF.

The V gene is TRBV4-2, the J gene TRBJ1-6; the D is unclear. V lost 4 bases, J lost 0 bases, and 22 bases lay in between. The V gene's germline CDR1 is LGHNA and CDR2 YNFKEQ. The CDR3 extends over 20 amino acids. CDR3 sequence: CASSPGLPPPLSSYNSPLHF. The CDR3 nucleotides read TGTGCCAGCAGCCCCGGACTCCCCCCCCCCCTAAGCTCCTATAATTCACCCCTCCACTTT.

This clonotype was detected many times. The chain has TRBV20-1 and TRBJ2-7; tentative D call: TRBD1 (6 bases). CDR1 DFQATT and CDR2 SNEGSKA come from the germline V gene (reference sequence). The ends were cut back, 5 bases at V and 2 bases at J, with 13 bases in the middle. This CDR3 comprises 13 residues. CDR3 coding DNA: TGCAGTGCTGACTTGGGGGCGACCTACGAGCAGTACTTC. The encoded protein is CSADLGATYEQYF.

The chain joins TRBV12-3 or TRBV12-4 to TRBJ2-7; D unclear. This CDR3 region has 13 residues. Between the trimmed V and J ends, which lost 6 bases and 6 bases, there was a span of 15 bases. CDR3 region: CASSRSSAIEQYF. The CDR3 region has the DNA TGTGCCAGCAGCAGGTCCTCGGCGATCGAGCAGTACTTC.

Many counts were recorded for this clonotype. The J gene is TRBJ2-7, the V gene TRBV4-1; 9 bases match TRBD2. In germline, CDR1 is MGHRA, CDR2 YSYEKL. The CDR3 is 15 amino acids. With 0 bases clipped from V and 2 bases from J, the junction kept 2 bases outside the gene matches. The CDR3 DNA reads TGCGCCAGCAGCCAAGAGGCGGGGGGGGCCTACGAGCAGTACTTC. Residues: CASSQEAGGAYEQYF.

This clonotype was detected many times. This chain links TRBV6-5 with TRBJ1-2, with TRBD1 as a possible D gene (6 bases). Germline V lookup: CDR1 MNHEY, CDR2 SVGAGI. Between the trimmed V and J ends, which lost 2 bases and 8 bases, there was a span of 15 bases. The CDR3 is made up of 14 amino acids. CDR3 coding DNA: TGTGCCAGCAGTTACGGGGGGCCAAGACGGGGCTACACCTTC. Translating it yields CASSYGGPRRGYTF.

This clonotype came up a few times. The rearrangement joins TRBV12-3 or TRBV12-4 to TRBJ1-2; the D gene is possibly TRBD1 (5 bases). This CDR3 is 14 amino acids long. Trimming cost V 1 base and J 3 bases, with 9 bases left between them. The CDR3 sequence: CASSLVGVDYGYTF. CDR3 DNA: TGTGCCAGCAGTTTAGTGGGGGTCGACTATGGCTACACCTTC.

This clonotype was observed many times. The chain employs TRBV20-1 and TRBJ1-2, with 7 positions matching TRBD1. V lost 6 bases, J lost 3 bases, and 4 bases stayed unmatched. The CDR3 is made up of 12 amino acids. The germline CDR1 and CDR2 sequences are DFQATT and SNEGSKA (reference sequence). In DNA form, the CDR3 reads TGCAGTGCAAGGGACAGCGACTATGGCTACACCTTC. It translates to CSARDSDYGYTF.

This clonotype was seen a handful of times. The CDR3: CASSGGTSGELPNTGELFF. DNA of the CDR3: TGTGCCAGTAGTGGAGGGACTAGCGGGGAGCTACCGAACACCGGGGAGCTGTTTTTT. The rearrangement uses TRBV19 and TRBJ2-2; 13 bases are shared with TRBD2. Germline CDR1 and CDR2: LNHDA and SQIVND (reference sequence). This CDR3 has 19 residues. Trimming cost V 5 bases and J 0 bases; bases outside gene matches: 9.

This clonotype showed up many times. V usage is TRBV12-3 or TRBV12-4 and J usage is TRBJ2-5; the match to TRBD1 covers 7 bases. The trim removed 6 bases at V and 6 bases at J, leaving 10 bases unmatched. The CDR3 contains 14 residues. The CDR3 coding sequence is TGTGCCAGCAGAAAGACAGGGTCTCGTAAGACCCAGTACTTC. The encoded protein is CASRKTGSRKTQYF.

The table lists this clonotype with many counts. The rearrangement joins TRBV5-1 to TRBJ1-3, with D unresolved. The CDR3 covers 15 residues. V lost 4 bases, J lost 4 bases, and 15 bases lay in between. Per the germline V gene, CDR1 is SGHRS and CDR2 is YFSETQ. The CDR3 sequence: CASSPAPRQGNTIYF. The CDR3 nucleotides are TGCGCCAGCAGCCCTGCCCCAAGGCAAGGAAACACCATATATTTT.

This clonotype was detected many times. The chain is built from TRBV19 and TRBJ2-5, with TRBD2 as a possible D gene (5 bases). The germline CDR1 and CDR2 sequences are LNHDA and SQIVND (reference sequence). The V end was cut by 10 bases, the J end by 0 bases, with 9 bases between. The CDR3 covers 12 residues. In DNA, the CDR3 is TGTGCCATTAAGGACTACCAAGAGACCCAGTACTTC. The encoded protein is CAIKDYQETQYF.

At least ten counts were recorded for this clonotype. Here the CDR3 DNA reads TGTGCCAGCAGCCCGGTGTCAGATACGCAGTATTTT. Its protein is CASSPVSDTQYF. The rearrangement uses TRBV9 and TRBJ2-3; D remains ambiguous. Germline assignment: CDR1 SGDLS and CDR2 YYNGEE. The length of the CDR3 is 12 residues. V gave up 4 bases and J gave up 4 bases, with 7 bases separating them.

This clonotype was detected many times. The chain employs TRBV6-5 and TRBJ1-2; D is unresolved. The germline V and J ends were trimmed by 0 bases and 8 bases, with 4 bases remaining between them. The CDR3 is 11 residues long. CDR1 MNHEY and CDR2 SVGAGI come from the germline V gene. CDR3 in DNA: TGTGCCAGCAGTTACTCGAAGGGCTACACCTTC. Amino acids: CASSYSKGYTF.

This clonotype showed up just a few times. This chain uses TRBV20-1 with TRBJ1-1, with D maybe TRBD1 (5 bases). The germline gives CDR1 DFQATT, CDR2 SNEGSKA (reference sequence). Trimming took 5 bases from V and 0 from J, leaving 13 bases between them. This CDR3 spans 14 amino acids. The CDR3 protein is CSALRAGMNTEAFF. The CDR3 DNA reads as TGCAGTGCTCTGAGGGCAGGGATGAACACTGAAGCTTTCTTT.

This clonotype has at least ten counts. Here the CDR3 reads CASRPGQGANQPQHF. The CDR3 DNA reads as TGTGCCAGCAGACCGGGACAGGGGGCGAATCAGCCCCAGCATTTT. This sequence joins TRBV12-3 or TRBV12-4 and TRBJ1-5, with 12 bases that match TRBD1. The V gene end was trimmed by 6 bases and the J gene end by 4 bases; junction bases not matched to a gene: 4. The CDR3 contains 15 residues.